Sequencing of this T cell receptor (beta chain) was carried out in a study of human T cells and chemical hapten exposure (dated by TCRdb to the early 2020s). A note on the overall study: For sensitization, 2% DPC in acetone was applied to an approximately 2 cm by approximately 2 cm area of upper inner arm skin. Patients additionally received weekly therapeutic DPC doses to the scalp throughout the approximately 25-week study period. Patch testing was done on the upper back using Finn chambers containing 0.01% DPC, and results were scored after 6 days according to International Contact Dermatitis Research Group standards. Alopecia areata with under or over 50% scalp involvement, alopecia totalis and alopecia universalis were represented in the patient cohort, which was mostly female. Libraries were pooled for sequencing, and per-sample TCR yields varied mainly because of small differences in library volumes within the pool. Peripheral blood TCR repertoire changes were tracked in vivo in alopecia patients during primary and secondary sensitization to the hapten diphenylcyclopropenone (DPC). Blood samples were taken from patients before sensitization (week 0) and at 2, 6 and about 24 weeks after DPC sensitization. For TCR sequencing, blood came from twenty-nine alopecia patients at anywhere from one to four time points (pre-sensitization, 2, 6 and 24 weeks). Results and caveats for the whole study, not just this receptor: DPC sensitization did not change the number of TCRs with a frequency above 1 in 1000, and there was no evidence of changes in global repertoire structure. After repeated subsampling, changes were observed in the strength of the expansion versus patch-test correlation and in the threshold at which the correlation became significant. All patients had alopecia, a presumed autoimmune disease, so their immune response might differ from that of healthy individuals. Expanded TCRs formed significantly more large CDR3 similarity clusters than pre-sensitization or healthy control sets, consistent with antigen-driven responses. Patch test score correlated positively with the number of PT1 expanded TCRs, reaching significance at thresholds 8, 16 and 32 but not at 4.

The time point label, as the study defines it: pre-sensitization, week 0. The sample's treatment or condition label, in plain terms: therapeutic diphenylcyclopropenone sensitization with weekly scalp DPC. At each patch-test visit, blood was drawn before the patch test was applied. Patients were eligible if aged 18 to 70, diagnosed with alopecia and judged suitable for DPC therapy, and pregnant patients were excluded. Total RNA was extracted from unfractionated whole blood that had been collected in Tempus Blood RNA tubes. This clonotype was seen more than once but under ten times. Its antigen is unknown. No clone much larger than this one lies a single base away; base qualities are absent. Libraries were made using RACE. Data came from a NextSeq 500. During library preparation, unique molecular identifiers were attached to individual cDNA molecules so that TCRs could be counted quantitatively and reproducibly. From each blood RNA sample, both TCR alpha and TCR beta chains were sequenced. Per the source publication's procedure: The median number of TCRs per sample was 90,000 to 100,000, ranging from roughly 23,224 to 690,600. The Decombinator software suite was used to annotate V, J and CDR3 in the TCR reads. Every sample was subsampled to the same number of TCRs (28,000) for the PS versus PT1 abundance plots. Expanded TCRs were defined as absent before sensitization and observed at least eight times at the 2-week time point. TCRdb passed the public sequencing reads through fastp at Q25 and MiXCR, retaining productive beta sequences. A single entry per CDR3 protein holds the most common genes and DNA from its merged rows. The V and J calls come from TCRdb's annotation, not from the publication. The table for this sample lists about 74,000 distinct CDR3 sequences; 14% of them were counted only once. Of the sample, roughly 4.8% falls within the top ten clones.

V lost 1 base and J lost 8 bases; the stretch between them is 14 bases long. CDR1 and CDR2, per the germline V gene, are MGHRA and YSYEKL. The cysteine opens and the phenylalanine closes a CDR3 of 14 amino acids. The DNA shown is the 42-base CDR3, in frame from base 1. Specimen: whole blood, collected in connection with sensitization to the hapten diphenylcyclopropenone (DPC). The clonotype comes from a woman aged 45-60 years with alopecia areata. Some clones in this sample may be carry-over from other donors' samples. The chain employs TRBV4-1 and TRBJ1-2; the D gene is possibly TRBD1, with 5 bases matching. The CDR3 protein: CASSQAGTPKGYTF. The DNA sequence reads TGCGCCAGCAGCCAAGCCGGGACCCCAAAAGGCTACACCTTC.